The 20 T cell receptor beta chains below were found in one sample sequenced in a study of T cells after yellow fever vaccination. One entry per CDR3 protein, called by TCRdb with MiXCR from the 5' RACE reads. The table has some 320,000 distinct CDR3 sequences, 3.5% to 5% seen once. The sequencing here drew on PBMCs, taken 15 days after the yellow fever booster vaccination. These receptors all stem from a young man who received the YFV17D yellow fever vaccine.

There are a few counts of this clonotype. CDR3 sequence: CASSISPTGQETQYF. The CDR3 bases are TGTGCCAGTAGTATTTCCCCGACAGGCCAAGAGACCCAGTACTTC. The chain employs TRBV19 and TRBJ2-5; tentative D call: TRBD1 (6 bases). The CDR3 has 15 residues. Trimming took 3 bases from V and 1 from J, leaving 12 bases between them. Germline CDR1 and CDR2: LNHDA and SQIVND (reference sequence). Filled out from reference TRBV19 and TRBJ2-5, the complete variable domain reads DGGITQSPKYLFRKEGQNVTLSCEQNLNHDAMYWYRQDPGQGLRLIYYSQIVNDFQKGDIAEGYSVSREKKESFPLTVTSAQKNPTAFYLCASSISPTGQETQYFGPGTRLLVL.

The chain employs TRBV6-6 and TRBJ2-1; 7 nucleotides match TRBD2. The germline V gene encodes CDR1 MNHNY and CDR2 SVGAGI (reference sequence). V lost 0 bases, J lost 0 bases, and 8 bases stayed unmatched. The CDR3 covers 18 residues. The CDR3 region is CASSYSKVTGGSYNEQFF. The CDR3, as DNA: TGTGCCAGCAGTTACTCTAAAGTCACGGGAGGCTCCTACAATGAGCAGTTCTTC.

This clonotype has ten or more counts. This rearrangement joins TRBV4-1 to TRBJ1-1; 7 positions match TRBD1. V dropped 4 bases and J dropped 3; count of bases not matched to a gene: 5. The CDR3 spans 14 residues. Germline V gives CDR1 MGHRA, CDR2 YSYEKL. This CDR3 reads CASSRGGAYTEAFF. The DNA of the CDR3 is TGCGCCAGCAGCCGAGGGGGCGCTTACACTGAAGCTTTCTTT.

This clonotype occurred many times. The genes are TRBV7-9 and TRBJ2-2; 7 bases agree with TRBD2. J was trimmed by 7 bases and V by 5 bases; bases with no gene match: 4. Germline CDR1 SEHNR, CDR2 FQNEAQ (reference sequence). The CDR3 runs to 13 residues. Here the CDR3 reads CASSGWTSGELFF. The CDR3 DNA reads as TGTGCCAGCAGCGGCTGGACTAGCGGGGAGCTGTTTTTT.

This chain links TRBV29-1 with TRBJ2-3, with D possibly TRBD2 on 6 matching bases. The V gene's germline CDR1 is SQVTM and CDR2 ANQGSEA. V was pared by 6 bases and J by 6 bases, with 13 bases between. CDR3 length equals 12 residues. The CDR3 coding sequence is TGCAGCGTCCAGCGGGTCCACGATACGCAGTATTTT. This encodes CSVQRVHDTQYF.

V and J are TRBV20-1 and TRBJ1-2; D unresolved. The ends were cut back, 2 bases at V and 4 bases at J, with 8 bases in the middle. The CDR3 covers 12 residues. CDR1 is DFQATT, CDR2 SNEGSKA, per germline (reference sequence). The CDR3 spells CSARRQGYGYTF. CDR3 bases: TGCAGTGCTAGAAGACAAGGCTATGGCTACACCTTC.

This chain connects TRBV3-1 to TRBJ2-5; 10 bases match TRBD2. CDR3 length: 16 amino acids. V shed 4 bases, J shed 4 bases, and the junction held 9 bases outside the gene matches. CDR1 is LGHDT, CDR2 YNNKEL, per germline (reference sequence). CDR3 loop: CASSPPRLAGVETQYF. Written as DNA, the CDR3 is TGTGCCAGCAGCCCCCCGCGACTAGCGGGCGTAGAGACCCAGTACTTC.

This clonotype came up many times. This chain joins TRBV14 and TRBJ2-5; D unclear. The CDR3 is 13 amino acids. Germline CDR1 and CDR2: SGHDN and FVKESK. Trimming shortened V by 4 bases and J by 5 bases, and 11 bases separated the two germline ends. The CDR3 loop reads CASSPRMRETQYF. The CDR3 coding sequence is TGTGCCAGCAGCCCAAGGATGCGGGAGACCCAGTACTTC.

V and J are TRBV7-3 and TRBJ2-2; D perhaps matches TRBD1 (5 bases). Germline assignment: CDR1 SGHTA and CDR2 FQGTGA. V was shortened by 8 bases and J by 0 bases, with 10 bases between the two germline ends. This CDR3 has 14 amino acids. The CDR3 DNA sequence: TGTGCCAGCGGTGGCAGGGCGAACACCGGGGAGCTGTTTTTT. Encoded protein: CASGGRANTGELFF.

The chain uses TRBV20-1 and TRBJ2-2; D might be TRBD1 (5 bases). With 2 bases removed from V and 4 bases from J, the gap between germline ends came to 5 bases. There are 12 residues in the CDR3. Germline assignment: CDR1 DFQATT and CDR2 SNEGSKA (reference sequence). CDR3 sequence (DNA): TGCAGTGCTAGAAGGGGCACCGGGGAGCTGTTTTTT. Translated: CSARRGTGELFF.

This clonotype was counted ten times or more. This chain connects TRBV2 to TRBJ1-1, with D unclear. CDR1 and CDR2 (germline): SNHLY, FYNNEI. The CDR3 has 11 amino acids. Deletions cut 7 bases from V and 1 base from J, with 4 bases between. This chain's CDR3 is CASTGNTEAFF. CDR3 nucleotide sequence: TGTGCCAGCACAGGGAACACTGAAGCTTTCTTT.

This clonotype was seen only a few times. V usage is TRBV7-2 and J usage is TRBJ1-2, with D tentatively TRBD1 (6 bases). The V gene lost 1 base and the J gene lost 2 bases, with 11 bases spanning the gap. CDR1 SGHTA and CDR2 FQGNSA come from the germline V gene. The CDR3 length is 15 residues. CDR3 amino acids: CASSLGQGSNYGYTF. The CDR3, as DNA: TGTGCCAGCAGCTTAGGCCAGGGGAGCAACTATGGCTACACCTTC. Filled out from reference TRBV7-2 and TRBJ1-2, the complete variable domain reads GAGVSQSPSNKVTEKGKDVELRCDPISGHTALYWYRQSLGQGLEFLIYFQGNSAPDKSGLPSDRFSAERTGGSVSTLTIQRTQQEDSAVYLCASSLGQGSNYGYTFGSGTRLTVV.

This clonotype has at least ten counts. V is TRBV20-1 and J is TRBJ2-6, with D unresolved. The CDR3 extends over 13 amino acids. Germline V lookup: CDR1 DFQATT, CDR2 SNEGSKA (reference sequence). Between the trimmed V and J ends, which lost 1 base and 0 bases, there was a span of 1 base. The CDR3 spells CSARVSGANVLTF. The CDR3 region has the DNA TGCAGTGCTAGAGTCTCTGGGGCCAACGTCCTGACTTTC.

The chain has TRBV30 and TRBJ2-3; the D is unclear. The V end lost 0 bases, the J end lost 0 bases, and 13 bases lay between the germline ends. Germline-derived CDR1 and CDR2 are GTSNPN and SVGIG (reference sequence). The CDR3 length is 16 residues. This chain's CDR3 is CAWSVDSSSSTDTQYF. The DNA of the CDR3 is TGTGCCTGGAGTGTAGATTCGAGCTCTAGCACAGATACGCAGTATTTT. The full variable domain, rest sourced from reference TRBV30 and TRBJ2-3, is SQTIHQWPATLVQPVGSPLSLECTVEGTSNPNLYWYRQAAGRGLQLLFYSVGIGQISSEVPQNLSASRPQDRQFILSSKKLLLSDSGFYLCAWSVDSSSSTDTQYFGPGTRLTVL.

This clonotype occurred many times. J is TRBJ2-3 and V is TRBV6-6; maybe TRBD1 (6 bases). The V and J ends lost 6 bases and 2 bases respectively, with 12 bases between them. The CDR3 spans 14 residues. CDR1 is MNHNY and CDR2 is SVGAGI in the germline V gene (reference sequence). The CDR3 spells CASSYGQSTDTQYF. CDR3 DNA: TGTGCCAGCAGCTATGGACAGTCCACAGATACGCAGTATTTT.

This clonotype has at least ten counts. V gene TRBV28 combines with J gene TRBJ2-2; TRBD2 might be the D (7 bases). Trimming cost V 4 bases and J 5 bases, with 17 bases left between them. The germline gives CDR1 MDHEN, CDR2 SYDVKM. The CDR3 spans 16 residues. In DNA form, the CDR3 reads TGTGCCAGCAGTTCGGGGGGCGACGGACTAACCGGGGAGCTGTTTTTT. This encodes CASSSGGDGLTGELFF.

This clonotype showed up many times. The rearrangement joins TRBV5-1 to TRBJ2-7, with 7 bases aligning to TRBD1. V gave up 8 bases and J gave up 5 bases; unmatched junction bases: 10. This CDR3 comprises 13 residues. In germline, CDR1 is SGHRS, CDR2 YFSETQ. The CDR3 sequence: CASRQTGSHEQYF. Written as DNA, the CDR3 is TGCGCCAGTCGCCAGACAGGGAGCCACGAGCAGTACTTC.

This clonotype was recorded a few times. V gene TRBV7-2 combines with J gene TRBJ1-1, with D unclear. The CDR3 is made up of 15 amino acids. The germline V and J ends were trimmed by 5 bases and 1 base, with 14 bases remaining between them. The V gene's germline CDR1 is SGHTA and CDR2 FQGNSA. The chain's CDR3 is CASSRTSVSNTEAFF. The CDR3 nucleotides read TGTGCCAGCAGCCGGACCAGCGTTTCGAACACTGAAGCTTTCTTT.

This clonotype has at least ten counts. The chain uses TRBV10-3 and TRBJ2-1; D perhaps matches TRBD1 (6 bases). CDR3 length: 13 residues. V shed 4 bases and J shed 5 bases, with 9 bases lying between them. From germline, CDR1 is ENHRY and CDR2 SYGVKD. The CDR3 coding sequence is TGTGCCATCAGTGTCAGGGGAGACAATGAGCAGTTCTTC. Its translation is CAISVRGDNEQFF.

DNA for the CDR3: TGTGCCAGCAGTCGAGGGAGCTCCTACGAGCAGTACGTC. Translated, it gives CASSRGSSYEQYV. This chain connects TRBV7-9 to TRBJ2-7, with D possibly TRBD2 on 5 matching bases. V was clipped by 6 bases and J by 0 bases, with 9 bases between them. Germline CDR1 reads SEHNR; CDR2 reads FQNEAQ (reference sequence). The CDR3 runs to 13 residues.